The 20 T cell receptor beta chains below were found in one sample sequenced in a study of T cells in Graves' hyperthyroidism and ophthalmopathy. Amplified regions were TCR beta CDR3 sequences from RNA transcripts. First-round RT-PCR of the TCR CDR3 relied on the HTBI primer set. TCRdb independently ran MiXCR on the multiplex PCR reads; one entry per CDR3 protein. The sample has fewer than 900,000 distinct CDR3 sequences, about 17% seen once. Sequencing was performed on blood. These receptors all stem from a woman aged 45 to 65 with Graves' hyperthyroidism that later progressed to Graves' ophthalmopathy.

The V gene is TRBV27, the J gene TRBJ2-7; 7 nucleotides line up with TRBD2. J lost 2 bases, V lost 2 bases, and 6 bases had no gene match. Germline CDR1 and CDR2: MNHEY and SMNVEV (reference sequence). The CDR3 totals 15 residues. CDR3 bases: TGTGCCAGCAGTTTAAGGGCAGCGGGGCCCTACGAGCAGTACTTC. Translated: CASSLRAAGPYEQYF.

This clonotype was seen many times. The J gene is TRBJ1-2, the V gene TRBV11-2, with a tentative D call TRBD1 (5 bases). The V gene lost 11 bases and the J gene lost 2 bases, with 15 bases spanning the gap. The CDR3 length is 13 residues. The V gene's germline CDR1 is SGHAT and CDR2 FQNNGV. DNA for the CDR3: TGTGCCTCTCAGGCGGGGGAGAACTATGGCTACACCTTC. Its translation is CASQAGENYGYTF.

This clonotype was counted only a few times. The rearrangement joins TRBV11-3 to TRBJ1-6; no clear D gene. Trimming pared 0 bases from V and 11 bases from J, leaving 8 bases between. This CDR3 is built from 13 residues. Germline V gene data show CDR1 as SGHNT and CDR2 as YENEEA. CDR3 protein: CASSLEEGAPLHF. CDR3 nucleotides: TGTGCCAGCAGCTTAGAGGAGGGTGCACCCCTCCACTTT.

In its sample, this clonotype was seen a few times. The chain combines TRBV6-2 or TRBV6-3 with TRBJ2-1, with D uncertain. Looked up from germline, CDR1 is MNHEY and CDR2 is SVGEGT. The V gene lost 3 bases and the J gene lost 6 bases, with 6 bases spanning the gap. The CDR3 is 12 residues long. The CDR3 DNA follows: TGTGCCAGCAGTTATCAGCGCAATGAGCAGTTCTTC. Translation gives CASSYQRNEQFF.

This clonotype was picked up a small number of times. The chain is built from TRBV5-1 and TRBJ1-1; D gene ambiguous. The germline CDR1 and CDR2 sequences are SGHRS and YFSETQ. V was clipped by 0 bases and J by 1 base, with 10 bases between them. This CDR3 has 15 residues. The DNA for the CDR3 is TGCGCCAGCAGCTTGGGCCGGACGGGGAACACTGAAGCTTTCTTT. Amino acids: CASSLGRTGNTEAFF.

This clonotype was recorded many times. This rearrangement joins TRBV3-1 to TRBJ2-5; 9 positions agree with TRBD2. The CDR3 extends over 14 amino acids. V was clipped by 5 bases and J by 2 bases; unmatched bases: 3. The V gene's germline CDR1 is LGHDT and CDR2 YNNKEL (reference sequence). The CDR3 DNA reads TGTGCCAGCAGCTGGCGGGGGGGACAAGAGACCCAGTACTTC. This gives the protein CASSWRGGQETQYF.

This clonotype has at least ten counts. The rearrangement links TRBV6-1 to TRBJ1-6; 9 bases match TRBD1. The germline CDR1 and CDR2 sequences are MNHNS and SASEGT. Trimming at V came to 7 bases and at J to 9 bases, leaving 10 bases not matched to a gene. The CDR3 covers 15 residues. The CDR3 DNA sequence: TGTGCCAGCAAAGGGGGACAGGGTCACATTTCACCCCTCCACTTT. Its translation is CASKGGQGHISPLHF.

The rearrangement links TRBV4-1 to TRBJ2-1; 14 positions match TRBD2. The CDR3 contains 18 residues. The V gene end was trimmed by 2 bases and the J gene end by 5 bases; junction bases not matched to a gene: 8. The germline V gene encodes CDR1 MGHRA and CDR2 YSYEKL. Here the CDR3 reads CASSQPRLAGGRDNEQFF. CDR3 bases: TGCGCCAGCAGCCAACCTCGACTAGCGGGGGGGCGGGACAATGAGCAGTTCTTC.

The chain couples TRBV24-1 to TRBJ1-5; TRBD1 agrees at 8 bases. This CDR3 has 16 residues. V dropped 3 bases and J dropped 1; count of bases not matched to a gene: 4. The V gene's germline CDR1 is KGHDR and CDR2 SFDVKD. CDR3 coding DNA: TGTGCCACCAGTGATGGGCAGGGGGCAAGCAATCAGCCCCAGCATTTT. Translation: CATSDGQGASNQPQHF.

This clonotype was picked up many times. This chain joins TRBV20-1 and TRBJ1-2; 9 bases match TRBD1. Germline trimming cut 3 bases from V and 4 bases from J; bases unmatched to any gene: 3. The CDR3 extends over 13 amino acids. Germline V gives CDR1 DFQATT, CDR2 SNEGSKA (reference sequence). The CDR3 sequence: CSASRDRVYGYTF. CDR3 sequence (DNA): TGCAGTGCTAGCAGGGACAGGGTCTATGGCTACACCTTC.

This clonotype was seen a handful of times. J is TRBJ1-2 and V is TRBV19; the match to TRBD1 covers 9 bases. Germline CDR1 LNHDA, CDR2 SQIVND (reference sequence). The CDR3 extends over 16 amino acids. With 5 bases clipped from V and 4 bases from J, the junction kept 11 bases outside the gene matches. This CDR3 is CASSPNRGLFGYGYTF. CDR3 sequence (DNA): TGTGCCAGTAGTCCGAACAGGGGGCTATTTGGCTATGGCTACACCTTC.

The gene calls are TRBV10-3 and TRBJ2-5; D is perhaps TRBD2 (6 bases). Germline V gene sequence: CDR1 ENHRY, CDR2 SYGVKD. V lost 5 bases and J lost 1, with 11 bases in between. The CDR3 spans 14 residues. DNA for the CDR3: TGTGCCATCAGTCCACTAGCTTCCCAAGAGACCCAGTACTTC. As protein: CAISPLASQETQYF.

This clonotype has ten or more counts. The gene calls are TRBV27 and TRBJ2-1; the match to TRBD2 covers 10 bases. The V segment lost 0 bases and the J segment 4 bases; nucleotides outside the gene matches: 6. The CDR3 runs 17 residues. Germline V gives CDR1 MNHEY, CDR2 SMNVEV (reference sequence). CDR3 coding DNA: TGTGCCAGCAGTTTATCGCTTAGCGGGGGGCCTTACAATGAGCAGTTCTTC. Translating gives CASSLSLSGGPYNEQFF.

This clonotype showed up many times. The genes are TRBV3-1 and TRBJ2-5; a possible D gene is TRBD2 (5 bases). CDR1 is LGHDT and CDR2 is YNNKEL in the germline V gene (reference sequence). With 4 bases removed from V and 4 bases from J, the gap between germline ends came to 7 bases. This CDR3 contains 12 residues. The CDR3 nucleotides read TGTGCCAGCAGCCCCCGGGGAGAGACCCAGTACTTC. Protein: CASSPRGETQYF.

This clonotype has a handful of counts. The CDR3 region has the DNA TGTGCCAGCAGGGCCGACAGTAGCAATCAGCCCCAGCATTTT. Translated: CASRADSSNQPQHF. The chain recombines TRBV2 with TRBJ1-5; a weak D match, TRBD1 (5 bases). V dropped 6 bases and J dropped 0 bases, with 9 bases sitting between them. The V gene's germline CDR1 is SNHLY and CDR2 FYNNEI. The CDR3 is 14 amino acids.

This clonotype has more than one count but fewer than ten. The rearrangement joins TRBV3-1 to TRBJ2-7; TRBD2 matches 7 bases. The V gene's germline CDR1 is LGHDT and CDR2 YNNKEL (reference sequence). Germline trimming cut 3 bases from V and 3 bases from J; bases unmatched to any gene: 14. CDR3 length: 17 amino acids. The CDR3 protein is CASSHGWGGETLYEQYF. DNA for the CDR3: TGTGCCAGCAGCCACGGTTGGGGAGGGGAGACCCTCTACGAGCAGTACTTC.

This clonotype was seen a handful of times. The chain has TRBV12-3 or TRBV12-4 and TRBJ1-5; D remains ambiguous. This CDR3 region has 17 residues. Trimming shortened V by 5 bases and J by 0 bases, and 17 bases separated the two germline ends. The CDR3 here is CASSAGWTGYSNQPQHF. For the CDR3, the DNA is TGTGCCAGCAGTGCCGGCTGGACGGGCTATAGCAATCAGCCCCAGCATTTT.

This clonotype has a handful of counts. CDR3 region: CASSPPTAGTKNEQYF. In DNA, the CDR3 is TGTGCCAGCAGTCCCCCGACGGCAGGGACTAAAAACGAGCAGTACTTC. The chain links TRBV27 to TRBJ2-7; TRBD2 agrees at 7 bases. Per the germline V gene, CDR1 is MNHEY and CDR2 is SMNVEV (reference sequence). The junction had 15 bases not matched to a gene; V was cut back by 5 bases and J by 5 bases. This CDR3 has 16 residues.

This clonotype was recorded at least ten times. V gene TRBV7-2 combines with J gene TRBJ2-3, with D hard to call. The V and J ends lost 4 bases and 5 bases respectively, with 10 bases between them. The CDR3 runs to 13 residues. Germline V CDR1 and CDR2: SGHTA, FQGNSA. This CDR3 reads CASSSPHLDTQYF. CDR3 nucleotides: TGTGCCAGCAGCTCCCCGCACCTAGATACGCAGTATTTT.

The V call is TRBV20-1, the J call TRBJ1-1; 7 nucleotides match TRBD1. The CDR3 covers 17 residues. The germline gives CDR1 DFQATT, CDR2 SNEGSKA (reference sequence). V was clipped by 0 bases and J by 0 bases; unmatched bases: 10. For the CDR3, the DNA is TGCAGTGCTAGAGATCCCCGGGACAGACGAATGAACACTGAAGCTTTCTTT. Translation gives CSARDPRDRRMNTEAFF.